Below are 2 T cell receptor beta chains sequenced from a single sample in a study of cytomegalovirus exposure and HLA in healthy donors. The primer mix had 60 Vbeta and 13 Jbeta primers. Clones were sequenced by immunoSEQ multiplex PCR, and TCRdb holds only the in-frame ones, with some missing. The table lists around 160,000 clones, 70% to 75% of them singletons, with roughly 4.5% in the top ten. Sequenced material: PBMCs. Every receptor here comes from a man younger than 35 in good health and CMV-seropositive.

CDR3 in amino acids: CASSQILEGYGYTF. The CDR3 DNA is TGTGCCAGCAGCCAAATCCTGGAGGGGTATGGCTACACCTTC. The chain uses TRBV14 and TRBJ1-2, with D possibly being TRBD1 (5 bases). V was cut by 2 bases and J by 5 bases, with 12 bases left in between. CDR1 and CDR2 (germline): SGHDN, FVKESK. This CDR3 region has 14 residues.

This clone has a single count. The chain uses TRBV5-1 and TRBJ1-2; D is possibly TRBD1 (5 bases). Looked up from germline, CDR1 is SGHRS and CDR2 is YFSETQ. Trimming stripped 0 bases from V and 8 bases from J, with 11 bases between. The CDR3 length is 13 residues. The CDR3 bases are TGCGCCAGCAGCTTGGAACGAACAGGAGGCTACACCTTC. This encodes CASSLERTGGYTF.